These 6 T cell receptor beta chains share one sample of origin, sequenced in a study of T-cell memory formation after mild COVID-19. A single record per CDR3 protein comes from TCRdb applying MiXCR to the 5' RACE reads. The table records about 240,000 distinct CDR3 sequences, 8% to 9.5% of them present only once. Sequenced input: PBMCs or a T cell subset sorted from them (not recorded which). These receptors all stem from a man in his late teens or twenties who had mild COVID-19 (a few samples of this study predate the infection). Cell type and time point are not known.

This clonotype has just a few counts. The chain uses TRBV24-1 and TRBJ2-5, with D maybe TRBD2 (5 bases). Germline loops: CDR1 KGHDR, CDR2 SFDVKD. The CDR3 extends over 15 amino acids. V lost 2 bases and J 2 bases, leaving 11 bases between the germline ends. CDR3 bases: TGTGCCACCAGTGATTCTCGACGGGGACAAGAGACCCAGTACTTC. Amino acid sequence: CATSDSRRGQETQYF.

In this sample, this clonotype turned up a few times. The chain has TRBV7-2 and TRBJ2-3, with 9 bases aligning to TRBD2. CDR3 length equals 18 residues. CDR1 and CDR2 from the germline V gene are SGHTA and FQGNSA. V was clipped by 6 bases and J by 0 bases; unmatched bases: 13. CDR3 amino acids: CASRQNLGTSSSTDTQYF. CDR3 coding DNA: TGTGCCAGCAGACAAAACCTGGGGACTAGCAGTAGCACAGATACGCAGTATTTT. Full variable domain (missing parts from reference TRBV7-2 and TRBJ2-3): GAGVSQSPSNKVTEKGKDVELRCDPISGHTALYWYRQSLGQGLEFLIYFQGNSAPDKSGLPSDRFSAERTGGSVSTLTIQRTQQEDSAVYLCASRQNLGTSSSTDTQYFGPGTRLTVL.

The CDR3 coding sequence is TGCGCCAGCAGCCAAGTGACGGCTTATGGCTACACCTTC. Its protein product is CASSQVTAYGYTF. V and J are TRBV4-1 and TRBJ1-2; no reliable D call. This CDR3 region has 13 residues. Germline CDR1 and CDR2: MGHRA and YSYEKL. Trimming removed 1 base at V and 5 bases at J, with 8 bases between.

This chain's CDR3 is CASSFRQSSGANVLTF. The CDR3 region has the DNA TGCGCCAGCAGCTTTAGACAGAGCTCTGGGGCCAACGTCCTGACTTTC. This chain joins TRBV5-1 and TRBJ2-6, with D perhaps matching TRBD1 (5 bases). Trimming took off 2 bases at V and 0 bases at J, with 9 bases between the two ends. Germline CDR1 reads SGHRS; CDR2 reads YFSETQ. The CDR3 is 16 residues long.

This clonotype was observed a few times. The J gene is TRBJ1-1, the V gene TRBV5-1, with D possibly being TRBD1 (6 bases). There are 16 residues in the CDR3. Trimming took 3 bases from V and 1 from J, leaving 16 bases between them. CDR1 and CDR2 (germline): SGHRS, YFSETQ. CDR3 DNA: TGCGCCAGCAGCTCGAGGGCCCGGACAGCGAACACTGAAGCTTTCTTT. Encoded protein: CASSSRARTANTEAFF.

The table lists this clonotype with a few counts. Here the CDR3 reads CSARDPSGGGETQYF. CDR3 coding DNA: TGCAGTGCTAGAGATCCCAGCGGGGGTGGAGAGACCCAGTACTTC. This chain uses TRBV20-1 with TRBJ2-5, with 8 bases identical to TRBD2. The CDR3 consists of 15 residues. The V gene's germline CDR1 is DFQATT and CDR2 SNEGSKA (reference sequence). V was pared by 0 bases and J by 4 bases, with 7 bases of the junction left unmatched.